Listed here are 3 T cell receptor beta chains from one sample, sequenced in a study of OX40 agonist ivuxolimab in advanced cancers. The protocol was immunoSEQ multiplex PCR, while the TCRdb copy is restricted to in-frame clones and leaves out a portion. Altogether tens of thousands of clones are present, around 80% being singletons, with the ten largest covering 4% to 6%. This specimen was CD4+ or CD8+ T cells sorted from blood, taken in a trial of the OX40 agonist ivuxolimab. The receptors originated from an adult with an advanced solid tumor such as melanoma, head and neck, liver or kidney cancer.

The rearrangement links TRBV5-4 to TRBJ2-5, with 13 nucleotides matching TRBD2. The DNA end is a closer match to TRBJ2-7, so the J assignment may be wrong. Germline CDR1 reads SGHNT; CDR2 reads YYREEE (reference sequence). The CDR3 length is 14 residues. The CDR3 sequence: CASSPGLAGYEQYF. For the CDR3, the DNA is TGTGCCAGCAGCCCGGGACTAGCGGGGTACGAGCAGTACTTC.

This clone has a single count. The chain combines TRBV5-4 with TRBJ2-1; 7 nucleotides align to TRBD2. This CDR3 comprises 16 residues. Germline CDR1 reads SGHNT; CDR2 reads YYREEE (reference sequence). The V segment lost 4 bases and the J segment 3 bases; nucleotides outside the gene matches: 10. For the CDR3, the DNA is TGTGCCAGCAGCCAAGGCCGGGACTACTTCTACAATGAGCAGTTCTTC. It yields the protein CASSQGRDYFYNEQFF.

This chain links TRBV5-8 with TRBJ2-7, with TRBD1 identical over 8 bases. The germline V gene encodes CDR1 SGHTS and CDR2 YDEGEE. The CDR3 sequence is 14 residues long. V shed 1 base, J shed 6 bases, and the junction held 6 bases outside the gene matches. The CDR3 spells CASSLWGQEGEQYF. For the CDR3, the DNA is TGTGCCAGCAGCTTGTGGGGACAGGAGGGCGAGCAGTACTTC.